This entry lists 11 T cell receptor beta chains sequenced from one sample in a study of T-cell reconstitution after alpha-beta-depleted transplantation in children. The TCRbeta library was prepared with unique molecular identifiers. TCRdb independently ran MiXCR on the PCR reads; one entry per CDR3 protein. The sample shows 230,000 or so distinct CDR3 sequences, around 11% of them seen only once. Specimen: PBMCs from the stem cell graft donor, collected from the stem cell graft. These receptors all stem from a human donor who donated a stem cell graft to a child with acute lymphoblastic leukemia.

This rearrangement joins TRBV2 to TRBJ1-4; D gene uncertain. The germline gives CDR1 SNHLY, CDR2 FYNNEI. The CDR3 consists of 11 residues. The V end was cut by 6 bases, the J end by 13 bases, with 12 bases between. The CDR3 bases are TGTGCCAGCAGAGCTATTTTGGGACTGTTTTTT. Translated, it gives CASRAILGLFF. The variable domain in full, with the rest retrieved from reference TRBV2 and TRBJ1-4, is EPEVTQTPSHQVTQMGQEVILRCVPISNHLYFYWYRQILGQKVEFLVSFYNNEISEKSEIFDDQFSVERPDGSNFTLKIRSTKLEDSAMYFCASRAILGLFFGSGTQLSVL.

This clonotype was seen many times. V is TRBV28 and J is TRBJ2-7; 8 nucleotides match TRBD1. This CDR3 region has 14 residues. V was clipped by 2 bases and J by 5 bases; unmatched bases: 5. In germline, CDR1 is MDHEN, CDR2 SYDVKM. CDR3 in DNA: TGTGCCAGCAGTTTAGGTGGCAGGGGGCACGAGCAGTACTTC. This translates into CASSLGGRGHEQYF.

As regards this clonotype: A read error may be the cause here, since a much bigger clone is one base away. V usage is TRBV20-1 and J usage is TRBJ2-7, with D possibly matching TRBD1 (5 bases). The CDR3 is made up of 11 amino acids. Trimming cost V 5 bases and J 5 bases, with 10 bases left between them. Germline V CDR1 and CDR2: DFQATT, SNEGSKA (reference sequence). For the CDR3, the DNA is TGCAGTGCTTTCAACAGGAACGAGCAGTACTTC. Amino acid sequence: CSAFNRNEQYF.

This clonotype occurred many times. This chain connects TRBV29-1 to TRBJ1-4; 7 positions agree with TRBD1. The CDR3 loop spans 11 amino acids. Trimming cost V 4 bases and J 9 bases; bases outside gene matches: 2. CDR1 is SQVTM, CDR2 ANQGSEA, per germline. This chain's CDR3 is CSVGTGQKLFF. The CDR3 DNA sequence: TGCAGCGTTGGGACAGGCCAAAAACTGTTTTTT.

This clonotype was seen repeatedly, ten times or more. V usage is TRBV3-1 and J usage is TRBJ2-6, with D possibly called TRBD1 or TRBD2 (5 bases each). Looked up from germline, CDR1 is LGHDT and CDR2 is YNNKEL (reference sequence). V was cut by 4 bases and J by 2 bases, with 9 bases left in between. The CDR3 runs 15 residues. CDR3 loop: CASSLGTPGANVLTF. CDR3 coding DNA: TGTGCCAGCAGCCTTGGGACCCCTGGGGCCAACGTCCTGACTTTC. Complete variable domain (other parts from reference TRBV3-1 and TRBJ2-6): DTAVSQTPKYLVTQMGNDKSIKCEQNLGHDTMYWYKQDSKKFLKIMFSYNNKELIINETVPNRFSPKSPDKAHLNLHINSLELGDSAVYFCASSLGTPGANVLTFGAGSRLTVL.

V gene TRBV5-1 combines with J gene TRBJ2-1; perhaps D is TRBD1 or TRBD2 (5 bases each). This CDR3 contains 14 residues. Germline V CDR1 and CDR2: SGHRS, YFSETQ. V was clipped by 4 bases and J by 5 bases, with 13 bases between them. The CDR3 region is CASSPGTANNEQFF. Here the CDR3 DNA reads TGCGCCAGCAGCCCCGGGACCGCTAACAATGAGCAGTTCTTC.

Many counts were recorded for this clonotype. This CDR3 is CSVEERLGLQETQYF. In DNA form, the CDR3 reads TGCAGCGTTGAAGAGAGGCTAGGGCTTCAAGAGACCCAGTACTTC. V gene TRBV29-1 combines with J gene TRBJ2-5; D gene unclear. V was trimmed by 0 bases and J by 2 bases, leaving 13 bases between them. The CDR3 length is 15 residues. The germline CDR1 and CDR2 sequences are SQVTM and ANQGSEA.

This clonotype was seen many times. The V call is TRBV5-1, the J call TRBJ2-3; the match to TRBD1 covers 8 bases. The CDR3 length is 14 residues. Germline loops: CDR1 SGHRS, CDR2 YFSETQ. Trimming took 4 bases from V and 3 from J; bases not matched to a gene: 4. The CDR3 protein is CASSSWTGTDTQYF. For the CDR3, the DNA is TGCGCCAGCAGCAGTTGGACAGGGACAGATACGCAGTATTTT.

Ten or more counts support this clonotype. J is TRBJ2-1 and V is TRBV7-9, with 7 bases matching TRBD1. CDR3 length: 15 amino acids. The germline V gene encodes CDR1 SEHNR and CDR2 FQNEAQ (reference sequence). V shed 2 bases and J 6 bases; nucleotides not matched to a gene: 7. Here the CDR3 reads CASSLSTGASNEQFF. The CDR3 nucleotides are TGTGCCAGCAGCTTAAGTACAGGGGCGTCCAATGAGCAGTTCTTC.

This clonotype was detected ten times or more. This chain joins TRBV21-1 and TRBJ1-5; the D call in the table, TRBD1, was not verified against the DNA. TRBV21-1 is tagged as a pseudogene. The CDR3 runs 17 residues. In DNA form, the CDR3 reads TGTGCCAGCAGCTTAAGCTTTACAGGGAGTTGCAATCAGCCCCAGCATTTT. The encoded protein is CASSLSFTGSCNQPQHF.

This clonotype was recorded many times. The chain recombines TRBV7-9 with TRBJ2-1; a possible D gene is TRBD2 (6 bases). Germline V gene sequence: CDR1 SEHNR, CDR2 FQNEAQ (reference sequence). This CDR3 has 12 amino acids. Trimming removed 7 bases at V and 5 bases at J, with 9 bases between. The CDR3 coding sequence is TGTGCCAGCATCCGGGGGAACAATGAGCAGTTCTTC. The encoded protein is CASIRGNNEQFF.